What follows is one TCR beta chain and its context. Its antigen is currently unknown. The sample is drawn from a study of metastatic and nonmetastatic thyroid tumors. Overall study results and limits: Reports indicated that malignant thyroid tumors showed significantly higher TCR beta diversity than benign nodules did, in blood and tumor.

Germline V CDR1 and CDR2: SGHRS, YFSETQ. Trimming stripped 5 bases from V and 2 bases from J, with 13 bases between. The CDR3 contains 14 residues. TCRdb re-analyzed the PCR reads through MiXCR. The data contain around 65,000 clones, more than 13% of them singletons. The entire patient cohort was treatment-naive prior to thyroid surgery. The clonotype comes from a male donor with papillary thyroid cancer or a benign thyroid nodule (not recorded which). Some clones in this sample may be carry-over from other donors' samples. The genes are TRBV5-1 and TRBJ2-5; TRBD1 might be the D (5 bases). Sequenced: blood. CDR3 amino acids: CASSSYRWQETQYF. The CDR3, as DNA: TGCGCCAGCAGTTCCTACAGGTGGCAAGAGACCCAGTACTTC.